The T cell receptor (beta chain) under discussion was sequenced for a study of Graves' ophthalmopathy and Graves' hyperthyroidism. Researchers took RNA transcripts and amplified TCR beta CDR3 regions from them. HTBI-primed first-round RT-PCR preceded second-round multiplex PCR. TCRdb re-called the multiplex PCR reads through MiXCR, storing one row per CDR3 protein. Of 150,000 to 200,000 distinct CDR3 sequences detected, about 40% appear once; the ten largest clones hold around 5.8%. The table lists this clonotype with many counts. This may come from a read error, since a much larger clone is one base off. The CDR3 sequence is 14 residues long. Germline V gene sequence: CDR1 GTSNPN, CDR2 SVGIG (reference sequence).

The specimen was peripheral blood. This sequence originates from a woman in her thirties or forties with Graves' ophthalmopathy. The chain is built from TRBV30 and TRBJ1-1, with D unclear. CDR3 sequence (DNA): TGTGCCCGGAGTGTCTGGGAAGAGGCCACTGAAGCTTTCTTT. Translated: CARSVWEEATEAFF.